This T cell receptor beta chain originates from a study of cytomegalovirus exposure and HLA in healthy donors (dated by TCRdb to between 2016 and 2019). About the study as a whole: An earlier analysis of roughly 500 of the donors reported 276 Gb of sequence data and 117 million unique TCR beta sequences obtained from about 179 million T cells. Approximately 300 gigabases of sequencing data and 91 million or so unique TCR sequences made up an early release that covered roughly 670 HLA-typed donors. Of the 300 to 450 genotyped donors, 75% to 85% were placed in the genetic ancestry cluster associated with self-reported Caucasian donors. The study aimed to test whether signatures of past pathogen exposure could be identified by cataloging public T cell receptors. The study profiled the T cell repertoires of hundreds of subjects by immunosequencing and related them to cytomegalovirus serostatus. Besides the first cohort of roughly 700 subjects, a separate validation cohort made up of 95 to 150 different subjects was used. High-throughput TCR immunosequencing, statistical association of individual TCRs with disease status, and machine learning were combined to predict cytomegalovirus infection status. A later analysis re-examined previously published TCR beta repertoires from about 670 donors and added high-resolution HLA genotyping to investigate patterns of TCR occurrence. The later analysis used no new phenotypic data to find candidate immune exposures, relying instead on TCR beta sequences and their occurrence across donors. To decide whether each TCR beta V gene segment behaved as functional or pseudogenic, an earlier analysis of nearly 600 of the donors relied on high-throughput TCR beta sequencing. Donor age, sex, ethnicity and CMV serostatus were collected together with the repertoire data. Genome-wide SNP genotypes for about 65% of the 666 donors were used in a later genetic analysis, which treated that subset as a discovery cohort. Every discovery cohort repertoire had been produced on one sequencing platform. Both class I and class II loci were covered by HLA typing, at four-digit resolution. Typing coverage varied by locus: about 620-630 donors for A, B, C, DRB1 and DQB1; approximately 520 for DQA1; about 590 for DPA1; about 450 for DPB1. A handful of DR-DQ haplotypes were handled as single units for association and clustering because linkage in the cohort was strong. Among roughly 400 genotyped donors of the cohort, an average of about 220,000 unique TCR beta nucleotide sequences was sequenced per donor, of which roughly 17% were non-productive. Summary of the overall study and its limitations: According to the authors, the approach could potentially be generalized to other disease states and immunological phenotypes. V-gene and J-gene trimming of TCR beta chains was associated with a missense DCLRE1C variant in a later genetic analysis, and the association was replicated in an independent cohort. A cluster of highly shared sequence variants was judged likely to represent a technical artifact of the sequencing pipeline. In both the original and validation cohorts, the classifier was reported to diagnose cytomegalovirus status with high specificity and sensitivity. Sequencing depth was assumed to be roughly uniform across donors in the presence/absence analyses, though that assumption may not hold. In a later genetic analysis, fewer N-insertions in productive TCRs were reported among donors in an Asian-associated ancestry cluster than the roughly 710-donor mean. The only immune exposure information available for the cohort was CMV serostatus. According to a later analysis, TCR association rates differed among HLA loci, with DRB1 alleles showing the most associated TCRs and HLA-C alleles showing the fewest. In an earlier analysis of some 500 of the donors, most TCR beta V segments were observed in productive rearrangements about 87% or about 30% of the time, broadly matching IMGT annotations. Most TCR sequences were seen in very few donors, while some public TCRs were found in many individuals. Specific HLA alleles were associated with 15,000 to 20,000 TCR beta sequences at a false discovery rate of 0.05 in a later analysis. This cohort had only TCR beta chains sequenced, and the lack of alpha or paired-chain data limited which features could be detected. Compared with equally common non-associated chains, HLA-associated TCR beta chains in a later analysis were more clonally expanded and had lower generation probabilities. The earlier analysis of some 540 of the donors excluded over 15 rarely observed V segments, including chromosome 9 orphons, because counts were too low. A further reported finding was that TCR beta sequences accurately predicted the HLA-A and HLA-B alleles for most subjects in the first cohort. Correlated functional status among segregating V segments might be attributable to linkage disequilibrium, but an unknown experimental factor could not be ruled out. Because HLA typing was unavailable for some donors at each locus, only the typed subset was used in association tests. When HLA alleles, especially DR and DQ, strongly co-occurred, attributing TCR associations to individual alleles was difficult. The study listed approximately 150 TCR beta chains as associated with cytomegalovirus. In a later analysis, several top co-occurrence clusters were reported to appear linked to parvovirus B19, influenza, CMV and Epstein-Barr virus. A few of the identified cytomegalovirus-associated TCR beta chains were confirmed in vitro to be specific for cytomegalovirus antigens. According to a later analysis, most CMV-associated TCR beta chains appeared to be HLA-restricted, and the HLA associations seemed to be driven largely by CMV exposure. Some IMGT-functional V segments, including TRBV6-2 and TRBV6-3, could not be distinguished by the 87-base-pair reads and were therefore excluded.

In total, roughly 710 healthy bone marrow donors made up the cohort. At the time of sampling, all cohort members were nominally healthy, though unrecorded immune exposures were likely present. The donor tested CMV seropositive, placing the donor among the 310 or so seropositive members of the cohort. Each donor provided a peripheral blood sample, and peripheral blood mononuclear cells were used for TCR beta sequencing. Genomic DNA extraction from the blood cell samples was performed with the Qiagen DNeasy Blood Extraction Kit. This clone appeared once. This receptor's antigen is unknown. No base-level quality is on record; no much larger clone is a single base apart. Library method: the immunoSEQ multiplex PCR assay. The multiplex PCR relied on a mix of 60 forward primers for TCR Vbeta segments and 13 reverse primers for TCR Jbeta segments. The CDR3 region of rearranged TCR beta genes was amplified from genomic DNA by a multiplex PCR assay. Amplified TCR beta libraries were sequenced as 87-base-pair reads on the Illumina HiSeq System. The paper's data handling went like this. Across the roughly 670 repertoires, a later analysis counted tens of millions of unique TCR beta chains, 9 million to 14 million of which were shared by at least two donors. A nearest-neighbor algorithm error-corrected the raw reads and collapsed the reads into unique sequences, merging closely related sequences to remove PCR and sequencing errors. CDR3 sequences were aligned to IMGT reference sequences to assign V, D and J gene segments. For a sequence to be retained, a match of at least six nucleotides to both a V gene segment and a J gene segment was required. A rearrangement counted as productive if the CDR3 had no stop codons and remained in frame with V and J, and every other rearrangement counted as non-productive. CDR3 was defined according to IMGT convention as the region running from the second conserved V-encoded cysteine to the conserved J-encoded phenylalanine. The earlier analysis of some 540 of the donors excluded any sequence lacking an unambiguous match to a single V gene segment. An earlier analysis of just under 600 of the donors called V segments functional above 56.7% productive rearrangements and segregating when the between-donor standard deviation exceeded 5%. A statistical classification framework was developed to diagnose cytomegalovirus status using the catalog of TCR beta chain sequences. A later analysis assigned V and J genes by comparing TCR nucleotide sequences with IMGT/GENE-DB human TR gene sequences. A later analysis assigned CDR3 sequences and most-parsimonious VDJ recombination scenarios with the TCRdist pipeline. A later analysis defined each TCR beta chain by its CDR3 amino acid sequence plus V-gene family, and excluded reads lacking a unique V-gene family. As a way to deal with suspected cross-contamination and a sequencing artifact, a later analysis dropped roughly 620 nucleotide sequences that were highly shared and had low generation probability. In a later analysis, a clonal expansion index was calculated for each public chain from normalized within-repertoire ranks of inferred template counts. Generation probabilities in a later analysis came from a VDJ recombination model fitted to out-of-frame rearrangements, and those results were checked against IGoR. In a later analysis, TCR-TCR, TCR-HLA and TCR-CMV co-occurrence was scored with hypergeometric tests, and a repertoire-size bias correction was applied to TCR pairs. In a later analysis, false discovery rates were estimated by permuting HLA or CMV assignments 20 times. In a later analysis, co-occurring TCRs were grouped using DBSCAN, with TCRdist sequence similarity added in when clustering inside HLA-allele-positive subsets. Repertoires with fewer than 30,000 or more than 120,000 public chains, plus five repertoires with anomalous nucleotide sharing, were excluded from co-occurrence clustering. TCRdb carries this immuneACCESS record with in-frame sequences only. Its versions omit some clonotypes, under half of them owing to an unresolved V gene in the studies checked, with the rest unexplained. V, J and clone size derive from that table, while D and trimming were established from the DNA sequence. In all, the sample holds about 130,000 clones, and 82% of those were seen once. The ten biggest clones cover 8.1% of the sample.

The germline V gene (reference sequence) yields MNHEY for CDR1 and SMNVEV for CDR2. Spanning cysteine to phenylalanine, the CDR3 consists of 15 amino acids. The CDR3 DNA has 45 bases and is translated from base 1. The V end loses 5 bases and the J end loses 5 bases, and a stretch of 19 bases separates them. The V and J segments used are TRBV27 and TRBJ2-7; a tentative D match to TRBD1 spans 5 bases. This sequence was found in a woman between 50 and 59 years old in good health and CMV-seropositive. Sequencing used PBMCs. For the CDR3, the sequence is CASSPGRVTGHEQYF. The bases read TGTGCCAGCAGTCCAGGCAGGGTGACTGGTCACGAGCAGTACTTC.